One TCR beta chain is described in this entry. Its antigen is unidentified. Using immunoSEQ multiplex PCR, the repertoire was profiled, and TCRdb retains in-frame clones only, with some absent. The sample holds about 2,100,000 clones, 85% to 95% seen once. Positively selected for CCR7, the CD45RO-negative cells used as naive CD8 cells excluded terminally differentiated effector memory CD45RA+ cells. The entry originates in a study of shared clonotypes between healthy human individuals. In the study overall: Two women and a few men aged 18 to 49 served as donors.

Findings of the study overall: There were few donors, and this limited the genetic and exposure-history diversity represented.

J lost 4 bases, V lost 4 bases, and 4 bases had no gene match. This CDR3 spans 14 amino acids. Germline V gene sequence: CDR1 LNHNV, CDR2 YYDKDF (reference sequence). The sample was naive CD8+ T cells from PBMCs. This chain links TRBV15 with TRBJ1-5; 7 bases line up with TRBD1. This TCR was recovered from a man aged 18 to 35 in good health. Some clones in this sample may be carry-over from other donors' samples. CDR3 DNA sequence: TGTGCCACCAGCATGGGGACAGAAAATCAGCCCCAGCATTTT. It codes for CATSMGTENQPQHF.